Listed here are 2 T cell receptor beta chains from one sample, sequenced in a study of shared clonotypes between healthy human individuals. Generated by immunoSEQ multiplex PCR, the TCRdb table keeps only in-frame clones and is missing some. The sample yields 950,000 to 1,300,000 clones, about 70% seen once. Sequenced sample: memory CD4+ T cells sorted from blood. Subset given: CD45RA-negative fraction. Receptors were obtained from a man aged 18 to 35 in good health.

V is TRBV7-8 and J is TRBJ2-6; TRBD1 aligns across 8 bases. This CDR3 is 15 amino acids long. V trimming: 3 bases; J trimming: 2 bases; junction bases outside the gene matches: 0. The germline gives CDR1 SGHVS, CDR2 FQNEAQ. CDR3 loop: CASSLTGAGANVLTF. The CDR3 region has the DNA TGTGCCAGCAGCTTGACAGGGGCTGGGGCCAACGTCCTGACTTTC.

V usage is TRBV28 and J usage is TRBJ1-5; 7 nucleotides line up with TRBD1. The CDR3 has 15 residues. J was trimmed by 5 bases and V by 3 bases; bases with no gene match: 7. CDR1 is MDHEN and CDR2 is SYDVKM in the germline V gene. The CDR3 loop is CASSFFDRVDQPQHF. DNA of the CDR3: TGTGCCAGCAGTTTTTTCGACAGGGTCGATCAGCCCCAGCATTTT.